This is a list of T cell receptor beta chains from one sample in a study of cytomegalovirus exposure and HLA in healthy donors. The repertoire was sequenced with immunoSEQ multiplex PCR; TCRdb's copy has only in-frame clones and lacks some. The sample contains over 200,000 clones, approximately 78% of which appear only once. Source material: PBMCs. The receptors were gathered from a male donor in good health and CMV-seronegative. Both conserved end residues are part of each CDR3. D genes are given only for firm matches. Rows give clone size only sometimes, using once, few, many, or a class for an expanded clone.

TRBD1,TRBV28,.,TRBJ1-2,TGTGCCAGCAGTCAAGGACAGGGAGGGTTAGGCTACACCTTC,CASSQGQGGLGYTF
TRBD2,TRBV29-1,.,TRBJ2-1,TGCAGCGCCTCCGGGACTAGCGGCAATGAGCAGTTCTTC,CSASGTSGNEQFF
.,TRBV9,.,TRBJ2-1,TGTGCCAGCAGCGCTGGGCGCAATGAGCAGTTCTTC,CASSAGRNEQFF
TRBD2,TRBV9,few,TRBJ2-3,TGTGCCAGCAGCGTAGGACTAGCGGGAGCAGATACGCAGTATTTT,CASSVGLAGADTQYF
.,TRBV4-1,.,TRBJ2-1,TGCGCCAGCAGCCACGATGACAGATACAATGAGCAGTTCTTC,CASSHDDRYNEQFF
.,TRBV4-1,once,TRBJ2-7,TGCGCCAGCAGCCAGGGCAGGGCCTACGAGCAGTACTTC,CASSQGRAYEQYF
.,TRBV6-6,.,TRBJ2-7,TGTGCCAGCAGCCACGGGGACGAGCAGTACTTC,CASSHGDEQYF
.,TRBV5-4,.,TRBJ2-7,TGTGCCAGCAGCTTCAGGGGTTTATACGAGCAGTACTTC,CASSFRGLYEQYF
TRBD2,TRBV28,.,TRBJ2-2,TGTGCCAGCAGTTTCGAGCGGGAGCGGTCCGGGGAGCTGTTTTTT,CASSFERERSGELFF
.,TRBV6-4,medium-sized,TRBJ2-3,TGTGCCAGCAGTGAGCGTAGCACAGATACGCAGTATTTT,CASSERSTDTQYF
TRBD1,TRBV9,.,TRBJ1-2,TGTGCCAGCAGCGTATCCTCAACCGGGACAGGGGTAGGCTACACCTTC,CASSVSSTGTGVGYTF
.,TRBV13,.,TRBJ2-5,TGTGCCAGCAGCCGACAGTTAGAGACCCAGTACTTC,CASSRQLETQYF
TRBD1,TRBV2,.,TRBJ1-2,TGTGCCAGCAGTGACAGGACAGGGGAGGGGTATGGCTACACCTTC,CASSDRTGEGYGYTF
TRBD2,TRBV13,.,TRBJ2-5,TGTGCCAGCAGCTTAGTGTCTGCGGGAGGGGAGACCCAGTACTTC,CASSLVSAGGETQYF
TRBD1,TRBV5-1,once,TRBJ2-5,TGCGCCAGCAGGACGACAGGGCAAGAGACCCAGTACTTC,CASRTTGQETQYF
.,TRBV19,.,TRBJ1-1,TGTGCCAGTAGCGAGTTCACTGAAGCTTTCTTT,CASSEFTEAFF
TRBD2,TRBV28,few,TRBJ2-1,TGTGCCAGCAGCCTACCGGGACTAGCGGGAGTCAAGCAGTTCTTC,CASSLPGLAGVKQFF
.,TRBV5-1,.,TRBJ2-3,TGCGCCAGCAGCTTGGTCAGGGGATACACAGATACGCAGTATTTT,CASSLVRGYTDTQYF